This TCR beta chain was sequenced for a study of blood T cell repertoires in COVID-19. Looking at the study overall: PBMCs, B-cell-depleted T cells, or T cells provided the cDNA or gDNA that made up the material.

Original data processing: Amplification with reference gene primers provided the estimates of nucleated cell counts. Sequencing was performed with immunoSEQ multiplex PCR; in TCRdb, only in-frame clones are kept and a portion is missing. V, J and clone size reflect that table, while D and trimming were determined from the DNA. The sample holds about 100,000 clones; about 77% are singletons and the top ten take around a third. The clonotype originates from a man in his 70s with active or convalescent COVID-19. The sequencing sample was made of peripheral blood.

This chain's CDR3 is CAISESSTGTPHSPLHF. In DNA, the CDR3 is TGTGCCATCAGTGAGTCGTCAACAGGGACCCCCCATTCACCCCTCCACTTT. The chain recombines TRBV10-3 with TRBJ1-6; possible D gene TRBD1, 6 bases. Germline-derived CDR1 and CDR2 are ENHRY and SYGVKD. V was pared by 0 bases and J by 8 bases, with 17 bases between. CDR3 size: 17 residues.